This TCR beta chain was sequenced for a study of beta chain features in type 1 diabetes. Study results and caveats: Patients showed naive, central memory and Treg TCRB repertoires that appeared more similar than those of healthy donors. In all four CD4+ subsets, TCRB CDR3 length was significantly, moderately reduced in type 1 diabetes.

CD4+ naive, central memory, regulatory and stem cell-like memory subsets were isolated by sorting on CD45RO/CCR7/CD25/CD127/CD95/CD27. Post-sort purity exceeded 95% for all sorted populations. Expressed TCRB transcripts were sequenced because the isolated RNA had all been reverse transcribed beforehand. Profiling relied on immunoSEQ multiplex PCR, and the TCRdb table lists in-frame clones only, not all of them. This sample has about 180,000 clones; roughly 8% occur once, and the top ten carry roughly 0.5%. Germline assignment: CDR1 MNHNS and CDR2 SASEGT. V was pared by 2 bases and J by 14 bases, with 13 bases between. The CDR3 contains 12 residues. As to this clone: Its antigen is still unknown.

Sequencing was performed on central memory CD4+ T cells from blood. The sequence was obtained from a man in his late teens or twenties with type 1 diabetes. The V gene is TRBV6-1, the J gene TRBJ2-1; possible D gene TRBD2, 5 bases. CDR3 bases: TGTGCCAGCAGTGAACTCGGAGAGGGTGAGTTCTTC. It translates to CASSELGEGEFF.